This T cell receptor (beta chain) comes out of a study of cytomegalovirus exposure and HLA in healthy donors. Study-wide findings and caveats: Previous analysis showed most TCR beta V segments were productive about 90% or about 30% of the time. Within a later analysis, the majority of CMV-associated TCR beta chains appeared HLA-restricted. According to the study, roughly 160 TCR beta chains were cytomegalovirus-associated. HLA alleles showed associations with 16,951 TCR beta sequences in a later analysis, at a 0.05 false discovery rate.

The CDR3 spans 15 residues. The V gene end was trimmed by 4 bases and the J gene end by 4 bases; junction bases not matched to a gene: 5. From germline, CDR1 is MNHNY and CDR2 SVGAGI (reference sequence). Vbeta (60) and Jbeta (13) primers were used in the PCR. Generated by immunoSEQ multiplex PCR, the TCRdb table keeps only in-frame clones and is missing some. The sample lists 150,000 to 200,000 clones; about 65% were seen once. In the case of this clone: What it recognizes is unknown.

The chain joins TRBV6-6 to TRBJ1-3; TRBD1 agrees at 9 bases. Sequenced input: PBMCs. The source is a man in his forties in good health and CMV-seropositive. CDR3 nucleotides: TGTGCCAGCAGTTTTGGACAGGGGTTGGGAAACACCATATATTTT. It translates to CASSFGQGLGNTIYF.